The 15 T cell receptor beta chains reported below all come from one sample, sequenced in a study of blood T cells in healthy people across ages. A second roughly 7 to 11 cycle PCR used barcoded and J-beta primers. Via MiXCR, TCRdb re-called the 5' RACE reads, giving one row per CDR3 protein. The repertoire has around 1,500,000 distinct CDR3 sequences, roughly 40% of them found once; the top ten carry roughly 7.9%. Source material: blood. The receptor set was obtained from a woman under 30 in good health.

The V gene is TRBV12-3 or TRBV12-4, the J gene TRBJ2-1, with D tentatively TRBD2 (5 bases). CDR3 size: 13 residues. The germline V and J ends were trimmed by 7 bases and 4 bases, with 11 bases remaining between them. Here the CDR3 DNA reads TGTGCCAGCACCAATTGGAGGTACAATGAGCAGTTCTTC. This encodes CASTNWRYNEQFF.

This rearrangement joins TRBV5-1 to TRBJ2-5; 11 bases are shared with TRBD1. CDR1 SGHRS and CDR2 YFSETQ come from the germline V gene. This CDR3 is 15 amino acids long. V lost 3 bases to trimming and J lost 4 bases; unmatched junction nucleotides: 5. The CDR3 DNA follows: TGCGCCAGCAGCTATGGGACAGGGGGTCGAGAGACCCAGTACTTC. As protein: CASSYGTGGRETQYF.

The gene calls are TRBV5-1 and TRBJ2-3; D not resolved. The ends were cut back, 4 bases at V and 4 bases at J, with 16 bases in the middle. The CDR3 spans 15 residues. In germline, CDR1 is SGHRS, CDR2 YFSETQ. The CDR3 is CASSVRTSPSDTQYF. The CDR3 bases are TGCGCCAGCAGCGTACGGACCAGCCCCTCAGATACGCAGTATTTT. Looking up the rest from reference TRBV5-1 and TRBJ2-3 gives the full variable domain: KAGVTQTPRYLIKTRGQQVTLSCSPISGHRSVSWYQQTPGQGLQFLFEYFSETQRNKGNFPGRFSGRQFSNSRSEMNVSTLELGDSALYLCASSVRTSPSDTQYFGPGTRLTVL.

The chain has TRBV7-2 and TRBJ2-7; D may be TRBD2 (6 bases). Germline CDR1 SGHTA, CDR2 FQGNSA. V lost 6 bases to trimming and J lost 7 bases, with 16 bases between them. This CDR3 has 13 residues. CDR3: CASRSLMEGEQYF. CDR3 sequence (DNA): TGTGCCAGCAGGTCCCTGATGGAGGGGGAGCAGTACTTC.

V and J are TRBV3-1 and TRBJ2-1; D is undetermined. Germline V CDR1 and CDR2: LGHDT, YNNKEL (reference sequence). Trimming removed 1 base from V and 9 bases from J, with 7 bases in between. The CDR3 contains 12 residues. CDR3 DNA: TGTGCCAGCAGCCAAGGAGGCGCTGAGCAGTTCTTC. Its protein is CASSQGGAEQFF.

This clonotype came up a few times. The V call is TRBV6-1, the J call TRBJ1-5; 8 bases are a match to TRBD1. Germline V gives CDR1 MNHNS, CDR2 SASEGT. The CDR3 loop spans 18 amino acids. V shed 3 bases and J 6 bases; nucleotides not matched to a gene: 16. CDR3 loop: CASSDPGQAIGRTQPQHF. The CDR3 DNA reads as TGTGCCAGCAGTGACCCGGGACAGGCGATAGGAAGAACTCAGCCCCAGCATTTT.

Worth noting for this clonotype: This CDR3 fails to terminate in the conserved phenylalanine or tryptophan, so it likely reflects a read error. The chain is built from TRBV4-1 and TRBJ2-7; 12 bases line up with TRBD2. This CDR3 has 16 residues. CDR1 MGHRA and CDR2 YSYEKL come from the germline V gene. The V and J ends lost 4 bases and 3 bases, in that order; junction bases with no gene match: 7. CDR3 loop: CASSPGTSGLHYEQYS. The CDR3 DNA sequence: TGCGCCAGCAGCCCCGGGACTAGCGGGCTTCACTACGAGCAGTACTCC.

The rearrangement links TRBV7-2 to TRBJ2-7; D call uncertain. Germline CDR1 and CDR2: SGHTA and FQGNSA. The germline V and J ends were trimmed by 1 base and 7 bases, with 8 bases remaining between them. The CDR3 spans 12 residues. The CDR3 DNA sequence: TGTGCCAGCAGCTTAGTTACCCCTGAGCAGTACTTC. It translates to CASSLVTPEQYF.

The chain couples TRBV20-1 to TRBJ2-1; 11 bases are a match to TRBD2. The CDR3 is made up of 14 amino acids. Germline V gene lookup returns CDR1 DFQATT and CDR2 SNEGSKA (reference sequence). With V trimmed by 6 bases and J by 7 bases, 8 bases remained unmatched. The DNA for the CDR3 is TGCAGTGCCAAGACTAGCGGGGTGGGAAATGAGCAGTTCTTC. This encodes CSAKTSGVGNEQFF.

This clonotype was detected only a few times. The chain carries TRBV7-8 and TRBJ1-2; unclear D gene. The length of the CDR3 is 14 residues. V gave up 0 bases and J gave up 4 bases, with 9 bases separating them. CDR1 is SGHVS and CDR2 is FQNEAQ in the germline V gene. CDR3 residues: CASSLAGVAYGYTF. The CDR3 DNA is TGTGCCAGCAGCTTAGCCGGGGTCGCCTATGGCTACACCTTC.

V usage is TRBV29-1 and J usage is TRBJ1-2; 10 nucleotides match TRBD1. The CDR3 spans 13 residues. The V gene end was trimmed by 6 bases and the J gene end by 4 bases; junction bases not matched to a gene: 5. CDR1 and CDR2 from the germline V gene are SQVTM and ANQGSEA. CDR3 region: CSVDRGPFYGYTF. CDR3 sequence (DNA): TGCAGCGTCGACAGGGGGCCTTTCTATGGCTACACCTTC.

This rearrangement joins TRBV7-8 to TRBJ2-1; a weak D match, TRBD2 (6 bases). This CDR3 region has 16 residues. With 5 bases removed from V and 10 bases from J, the gap between germline ends came to 24 bases. Germline loops: CDR1 SGHVS, CDR2 FQNEAQ. CDR3 DNA: TGTGCCAGCAGCACTCTCGACCTCCCTAGCGATCGGGAGCAGTTCTTC. Its protein is CASSTLDLPSDREQFF. Full variable domain (rest looked up from reference TRBV7-8 and TRBJ2-1): GAGVSQSPRYKVAKRGQDVALRCDPISGHVSLFWYQQALGQGPEFLTYFQNEAQLDKSGLPSDRFFAERPEGSVSTLKIQRTQQEDSAVYLCASSTLDLPSDREQFFGPGTRLTVL.

This clonotype was detected ten times or more. The rearrangement links TRBV7-2 to TRBJ2-1; 10 bases match TRBD2. Trimming removed 4 bases from V and 2 bases from J; junction bases left unmatched: 2. CDR3 size: 15 residues. CDR1 is SGHTA and CDR2 is FQGNSA in the germline V gene. The CDR3 loop reads CASSSGTSAYNEQFF. CDR3 DNA sequence: TGTGCCAGCAGCTCCGGGACTAGCGCCTACAATGAGCAGTTCTTC.

This chain connects TRBV14 to TRBJ2-5; D is unresolved. The CDR3 runs to 13 residues. V was trimmed by 4 bases and J by 9 bases, leaving 15 bases between them. Germline loops: CDR1 SGHDN, CDR2 FVKESK. This CDR3 reads CASSPPGRRAQYF. Here the CDR3 DNA reads TGTGCCAGCAGCCCACCCGGACGTAGGGCCCAGTACTTC. Filled out from reference TRBV14 and TRBJ2-5, the complete variable domain reads EAGVTQFPSHSVIEKGQTVTLRCDPISGHDNLYWYRRVMGKEIKFLLHFVKESKQDESGMPNNRFLAERTGGTYSTLKVQPAELEDSGVYFCASSPPGRRAQYFGPGTRLLVL.

The table lists this clonotype with a few counts. The genes are TRBV9 and TRBJ2-1; D ambiguous. Trimming shortened V by 2 bases and J by 6 bases, and 9 bases separated the two germline ends. The germline CDR1 and CDR2 sequences are SGDLS and YYNGEE. CDR3 length: 13 amino acids. DNA of the CDR3: TGTGCCAGCAGCGTTGGCACCGGCAATGAGCAGTTCTTC. It encodes CASSVGTGNEQFF.